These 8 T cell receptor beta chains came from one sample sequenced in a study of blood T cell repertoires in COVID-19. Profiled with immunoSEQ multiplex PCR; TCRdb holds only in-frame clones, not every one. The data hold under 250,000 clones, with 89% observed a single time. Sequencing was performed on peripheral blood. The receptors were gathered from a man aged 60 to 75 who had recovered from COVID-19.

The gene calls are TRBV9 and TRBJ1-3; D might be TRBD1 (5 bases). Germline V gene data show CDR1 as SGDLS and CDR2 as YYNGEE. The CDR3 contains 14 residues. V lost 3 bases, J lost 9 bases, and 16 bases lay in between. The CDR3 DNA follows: TGTGCCAGCAGCGGACAGCAGACCTTAGGCACCATATATTTT. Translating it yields CASSGQQTLGTIYF.

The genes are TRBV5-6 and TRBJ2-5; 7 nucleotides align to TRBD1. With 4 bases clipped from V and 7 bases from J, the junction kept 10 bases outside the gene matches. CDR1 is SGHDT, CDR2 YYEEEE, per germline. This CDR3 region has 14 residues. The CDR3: CASSPGQRVRTQYF. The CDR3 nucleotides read TGTGCCAGCAGCCCGGGACAGCGAGTACGGACCCAGTACTTC.

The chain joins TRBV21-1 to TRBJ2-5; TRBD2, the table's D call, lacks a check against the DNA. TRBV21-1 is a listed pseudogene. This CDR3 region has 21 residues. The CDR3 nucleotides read TGTGCCAGCAGCAAAGGGATGGAGGGAGGGCCGCTTCGACGGTCCTCGGAGACCCAGTACTTC. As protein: CASSKGMEGGPLRRSSETQYF.

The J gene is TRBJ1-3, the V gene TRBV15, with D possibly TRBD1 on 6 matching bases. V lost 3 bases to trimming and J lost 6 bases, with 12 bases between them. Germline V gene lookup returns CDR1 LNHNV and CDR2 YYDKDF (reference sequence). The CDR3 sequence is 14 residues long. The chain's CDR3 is CATSSQGRENTIYF. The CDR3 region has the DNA TGTGCCACCAGCAGCCAGGGGAGAGAAAACACCATATATTTT.

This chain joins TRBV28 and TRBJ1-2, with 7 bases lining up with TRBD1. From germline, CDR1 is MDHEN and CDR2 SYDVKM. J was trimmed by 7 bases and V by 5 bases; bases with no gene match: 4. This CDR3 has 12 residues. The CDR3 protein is CASSLDRAGYTF. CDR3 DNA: TGTGCCAGCAGTCTTGACAGGGCTGGCTACACCTTC.

The chain's CDR3 is CASSDNYEQYF. CDR3 nucleotides: TGTGCCAGCAGTGACAACTACGAGCAGTACTTC. This rearrangement joins TRBV6-1 to TRBJ2-7, with D unresolved. This CDR3 has 11 amino acids. Looked up from germline, CDR1 is MNHNS and CDR2 is SASEGT. V was trimmed by 3 bases and J by 3 bases, leaving 3 bases between them.

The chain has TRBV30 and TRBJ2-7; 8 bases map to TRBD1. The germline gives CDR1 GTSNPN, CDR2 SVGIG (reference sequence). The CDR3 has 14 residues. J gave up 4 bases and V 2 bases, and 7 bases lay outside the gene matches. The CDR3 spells CAWSTDDRGYEQYF. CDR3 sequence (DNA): TGTGCCTGGAGTACCGATGACAGGGGATACGAGCAGTACTTC. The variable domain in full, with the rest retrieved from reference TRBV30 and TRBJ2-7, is SQTIHQWPATLVQPVGSPLSLECTVEGTSNPNLYWYRQAAGRGLQLLFYSVGIGQISSEVPQNLSASRPQDRQFILSSKKLLLSDSGFYLCAWSTDDRGYEQYFGPGTRLTVT.

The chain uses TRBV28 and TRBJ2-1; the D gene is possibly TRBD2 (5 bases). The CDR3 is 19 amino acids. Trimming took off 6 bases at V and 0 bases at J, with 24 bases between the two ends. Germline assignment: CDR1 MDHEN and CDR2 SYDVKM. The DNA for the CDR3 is TGTGCCAGCAGCCCCTCCCGGGTTACGGGAAGGGACTCCTACAATGAGCAGTTCTTC. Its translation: CASSPSRVTGRDSYNEQFF. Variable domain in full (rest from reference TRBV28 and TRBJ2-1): DVKVTQSSRYLVKRTGEKVFLECVQDMDHENMFWYRQDPGLGLRLIYFSYDVKMKEKGDIPEGYSVSREKKERFSLILESASTNQTSMYLCASSPSRVTGRDSYNEQFFGPGTRLTVL.